This TCR beta chain appears in the sequencing data of a study of CD8+ T cells in alopecia areata. Findings and limits, study-wide: The study also sequences resident alphabeta T cells of normal skin in scalp samples. Patients shared TCRs less clearly than mice did, possibly owing to HLA. Lesional scalp displayed greater clonality than normal scalp, most notably in alopecia totalis/universalis.

As the sequencing template, cDNA was produced by extracting RNA and reverse transcribing it. Some clones are missing from TCRdb's copy, which holds only in-frame ones; the method was immunoSEQ multiplex PCR. The data hold around 35,000 clones, with around 50% observed a single time. The sample holds a few counts of this clone. Its specificity is unknown. Patients with alopecia areata provided lesional scalp punch biopsies as well as peripheral blood. Sample: NKG2D-high CD8+ T cells sorted from blood. The receptor was isolated from a human donor with alopecia areata.

The CDR3 DNA is TGCGCCAGCTTACAGGGGCAAAGGGGAGCTTTCTTT. Its translation is CASLQGQRGAFF. The chain couples TRBV10-2 to TRBJ1-1; TRBD1 aligns across 7 bases. This CDR3 spans 12 amino acids. The V gene's germline CDR1 is WSHSY and CDR2 SAAADI. Trimming removed 8 bases from V and 10 bases from J; junction bases left unmatched: 10.